A selection of T cell receptor beta chains follows, all from one sample in a study of regulatory T cells in long-lasting Graves disease. TCRdb re-analysed the multiplex PCR reads in MiXCR, keeping a single row per CDR3 protein. Altogether 400,000 to 500,000 distinct CDR3 sequences are present, 15% to 20% being singletons, with the ten largest covering 20% to 25%. This same sample was also taken into another study, of T cells in Graves' hyperthyroidism and ophthalmopathy.

The sample here was peripheral blood mononuclear cells (PBMCs), taken at new diagnosis, from a patient treated with antithyroid drugs. These TCRs come from a woman aged 18-29 years with Graves disease. The CDR3 runs from the conserved cysteine through the conserved F or W. Each record gives: V gene, J gene, D gene, CDR3 protein. A D gene is named only where the DNA matches it firmly.

v_gene: TRBV28; j_gene: TRBJ2-1; d_gene: NA; CDR3aa: CASSPGLLSDNEQFF
v_gene: TRBV27; j_gene: TRBJ2-7; d_gene: NA; CDR3aa: CASSLAGAAYEQYF
v_gene: TRBV6-2/TRBV6-3; j_gene: TRBJ2-7; d_gene: NA; CDR3aa: CASSYSLRRDEQYF
v_gene: TRBV20-1; j_gene: TRBJ2-3; d_gene: TRBD2; CDR3aa: CSAQFGEGRTDTQYF
v_gene: TRBV7-9; j_gene: TRBJ2-1; d_gene: TRBD2; CDR3aa: CASSQGLGVFNEQFF
v_gene: TRBV19; j_gene: TRBJ2-6; d_gene: TRBD1; CDR3aa: CASSPGQGNGANVLTF
v_gene: TRBV19; j_gene: TRBJ1-5; d_gene: TRBD1; CDR3aa: CASSIGTGGGQPQHF
v_gene: TRBV7-6; j_gene: TRBJ2-3; d_gene: NA; CDR3aa: CASSPHLVGTSTDTQYF
v_gene: TRBV28; j_gene: TRBJ2-7; d_gene: NA; CDR3aa: CASSLQVSYEQYF
v_gene: TRBV2; j_gene: TRBJ2-3; d_gene: NA; CDR3aa: CASTSLISEPTDTQYF
v_gene: TRBV27; j_gene: TRBJ1-1; d_gene: NA; CDR3aa: CASSLSGGPRGAFF
v_gene: TRBV28; j_gene: TRBJ2-7; d_gene: TRBD1; CDR3aa: CASDGTGVSLEQYF
v_gene: TRBV18; j_gene: TRBJ2-2; d_gene: NA; CDR3aa: CASSQGPTGELFF
v_gene: TRBV29-1; j_gene: TRBJ2-1; d_gene: NA; CDR3aa: CSVEWQGHNEQFF
v_gene: TRBV24-1; j_gene: TRBJ2-2; d_gene: NA; CDR3aa: CATSVDSGSPYTGELFF
v_gene: TRBV18; j_gene: TRBJ2-7; d_gene: NA; CDR3aa: CASSPSSVDEQYF
v_gene: TRBV3-1; j_gene: TRBJ1-5; d_gene: TRBD1; CDR3aa: CASSQGQGSSQPQHF
v_gene: TRBV5-1; j_gene: TRBJ1-1; d_gene: NA; CDR3aa: CASSLGSGRTEAFF
v_gene: TRBV28; j_gene: TRBJ1-2; d_gene: NA; CDR3aa: CASSLRERVLYGYTF
v_gene: TRBV19; j_gene: TRBJ2-7; d_gene: TRBD2; CDR3aa: CASSGAGAYEQYF
v_gene: TRBV3-1; j_gene: TRBJ2-3; d_gene: NA; CDR3aa: CASSQAPGAVVGDTQYF
v_gene: TRBV5-1; j_gene: TRBJ2-1; d_gene: TRBD1; CDR3aa: CASSLGDRGGYNEQFF
v_gene: TRBV20-1; j_gene: TRBJ2-4; d_gene: TRBD1; CDR3aa: CSAREDRTGVYIQYF
v_gene: TRBV28; j_gene: TRBJ2-1; d_gene: NA; CDR3aa: CASSFRGYNEQFF